Following are 20 T cell receptor beta chains from one sample sequenced in a study of T cell repertoires in cytomegalovirus infection (dated by TCRdb to between 2017 and 2020). Sequencing used an Illumina HiSeq 1500. In-frame beta chains were kept once TCRdb had trimmed the public reads at Q25 with fastp and called clones with MiXCR. Under each unique CDR3 protein, matching rows form one entry showing the most common genes and DNA. The sample table holds more than 300,000 distinct CDR3 sequences, of which roughly 36% were seen once. The ten largest clones capture roughly 14% of the sample. The intended sense of this specimen's treatment or condition label: in vitro stimulation with specific CMV peptide epitopes to enrich CMV-specific T cells. These receptors' antigens are unknown. The material was cultured PBMCs, obtained from culture after CMV antigen stimulation. The receptors were sampled from a human donor in good health (CMV status not recorded). Some clones in this sample may be carry-over from other donors' samples.

A few counts support this clonotype. The V and J genes are TRBV7-2 and TRBJ2-7; TRBD2 matches at 8 bases. The CDR3 is 15 amino acids. In germline, CDR1 is SGHTA, CDR2 FQGNSA. The CDR3 reads CASTLGPSGSYEQYV. CDR3 coding DNA: TGTGCCAGCACCTTAGGTCCTAGCGGGTCCTACGAGCAGTACGTC.

This rearrangement joins TRBV29-1 to TRBJ1-2; unclear D gene. This CDR3 comprises 11 residues. Trimming removed 5 bases from V and 6 bases from J, with 10 bases in between. Germline V gives CDR1 SQVTM, CDR2 ANQGSEA. The CDR3 protein is CSVRADDGYTF. The CDR3 DNA reads TGCAGCGTTCGGGCAGACGATGGCTACACCTTC.

This clonotype was picked up a small number of times. The V call is TRBV7-2, the J call TRBJ2-3; D is perhaps TRBD1 (5 bases). Trimming took 1 base from V and 2 from J, leaving 10 bases between them. Germline assignment: CDR1 SGHTA and CDR2 FQGNSA. The CDR3 is 15 amino acids. CDR3: CASSLEGRFTDTQYF. The CDR3 region has the DNA TGTGCCAGCAGCTTAGAGGGGCGGTTCACAGATACGCAGTATTTT.

V gene TRBV6-5 combines with J gene TRBJ1-1; no definite D call. The CDR3 sequence is 14 residues long. CDR1 and CDR2 from the germline V gene are MNHEY and SVGAGI. Trimming pared 8 bases from V and 1 base from J, leaving 14 bases between. The CDR3: CASRFGVTNTEAFF. DNA of the CDR3: TGTGCCAGCCGCTTCGGGGTCACGAACACTGAAGCTTTCTTT.

In nucleotides, the CDR3 is TGTGCCAGCACCGAGGGTTACAATGAGCAGTTCTTC. Translating it yields CASTEGYNEQFF. The chain has TRBV2 and TRBJ2-1, with a tentative D call TRBD2 (5 bases). CDR1 and CDR2 (germline): SNHLY, FYNNEI. This CDR3 region has 12 residues. V shed 7 bases and J shed 4 bases, with 8 bases lying between them.

This clonotype was observed many times. The chain couples TRBV7-2 to TRBJ2-3; D may be TRBD2 (6 bases). The CDR3 consists of 15 residues. CDR1 is SGHTA, CDR2 FQGNSA, per germline. Trimming removed 3 bases from V and 0 bases from J, with 10 bases in between. The DNA for the CDR3 is TGTGCCAGCAGCTTCGGCGGGGCTAGCACAGATACGCAGTATTTT. Translating gives CASSFGGASTDTQYF.

J is TRBJ1-2 and V is TRBV12-3 or TRBV12-4; 9 nucleotides agree with TRBD1. After removal of 9 bases from V and 4 bases from J, the junction contained 12 bases not matched to a gene. The CDR3 covers 15 residues. DNA of the CDR3: TGTGCCAGTACTTCGCCGGGACAGGGACTCTATGGCTACACCTTC. It codes for CASTSPGQGLYGYTF.

This chain uses TRBV20-1 with TRBJ1-1; tentative D call: TRBD1 (6 bases). The CDR3 is 11 residues long. Germline V gene data show CDR1 as DFQATT and CDR2 as SNEGSKA (reference sequence). CDR3 amino acids: CSRITQGKAFF. For the CDR3, the DNA is TGCAGCCGAATAACACAGGGTAAAGCTTTCTTT.

This clonotype was observed a handful of times. CDR3 sequence: CASSQVQGAGNSPLHF. The CDR3 DNA reads TGCGCCAGCAGCCAAGTCCAGGGGGCTGGTAATTCACCCCTCCACTTT. This chain uses TRBV4-1 with TRBJ1-6; 8 bases agree with TRBD1. With V trimmed by 1 base and J by 6 bases, 5 bases remained unmatched. The CDR3 consists of 16 residues. Germline V gene sequence: CDR1 MGHRA, CDR2 YSYEKL.

The J gene is TRBJ2-2, the V gene TRBV29-1; 7 nucleotides match TRBD1. CDR1 is SQVTM and CDR2 is ANQGSEA in the germline V gene. After removal of 4 bases from V and 4 bases from J, the junction contained 6 bases not matched to a gene. This CDR3 spans 14 amino acids. The CDR3 spells CSVGLGGVTGELFF. The CDR3 DNA is TGCAGCGTTGGGTTAGGGGGCGTCACCGGGGAGCTGTTTTTT.

There are a few counts of this clonotype. The chain couples TRBV6-6 to TRBJ2-1, with D maybe TRBD1 (6 bases). The ends were cut back, 0 bases at V and 1 base at J, with 10 bases in the middle. Germline V CDR1 and CDR2: MNHNY, SVGAGI (reference sequence). CDR3 size: 16 residues. In DNA form, the CDR3 reads TGTGCCAGCAGTTACTCGACACAGGGTTCCTACAATGAGCAGTTCTTC. Translation: CASSYSTQGSYNEQFF.

The CDR3, as DNA: TGCAGTGCTAGAGATTGGCAGACGAACACCGGGGAGCTGTTTTTT. Amino acids: CSARDWQTNTGELFF. The chain joins TRBV20-1 to TRBJ2-2; D remains unclear. This CDR3 region has 15 residues. Germline assignment: CDR1 DFQATT and CDR2 SNEGSKA (reference sequence). Trimming left V 0 bases short and J 0 bases short, with 8 bases between.

The rearrangement uses TRBV18 and TRBJ2-5; no firm D call. V was pared by 2 bases and J by 3 bases, with 10 bases between. The CDR3 has 14 amino acids. Germline values: CDR1 KGHSH, CDR2 LQKENI. The CDR3 protein is CASSPTLQEETQYF. DNA for the CDR3: TGTGCCAGCTCACCAACGTTACAAGAAGAGACCCAGTACTTC.

This clonotype was picked up a small number of times. V gene TRBV7-2 combines with J gene TRBJ1-1; a weak D match, TRBD1 (5 bases). The length of the CDR3 is 15 residues. Germline-derived CDR1 and CDR2 are SGHTA and FQGNSA. Trimming stripped 0 bases from V and 4 bases from J, with 12 bases between. The CDR3 bases are TGTGCCAGCAGCTTAGCAGAGGTTAGGGGCACTGAAGCTTTCTTT. Residues: CASSLAEVRGTEAFF.

This clonotype appeared once. CDR3 sequence (DNA): TGTGCCAGCAGCTTTCGGGAGAGCGACAATGAGCAGTTCTTC. Translating it yields CASSFRESDNEQFF. The genes are TRBV11-2 and TRBJ2-1; possible D gene TRBD2, 6 bases. Germline CDR1 SGHAT, CDR2 FQNNGV. CDR3 length equals 14 residues. V lost 3 bases and J lost 5, with 11 bases in between.

The chain employs TRBV7-9 and TRBJ2-1, with 10 positions matching TRBD2. V was clipped by 5 bases and J by 4 bases; unmatched bases: 8. Germline V gene data show CDR1 as SEHNR and CDR2 as FQNEAQ (reference sequence). The CDR3 has 16 amino acids. For the CDR3, the DNA is TGTGCCAGCAGCCCGCCTCAAGCGGGAGGGTACAATGAGCAGTTCTTC. This translates into CASSPPQAGGYNEQFF.

This clonotype has only a few counts. V usage is TRBV7-8 and J usage is TRBJ1-3; D unresolved. CDR1 and CDR2 (germline): SGHVS, FQNEAQ. This CDR3 is built from 17 residues. V shed 1 base and J shed 2 bases, with 15 bases lying between them. CDR3 residues: CASSLVPGTVAGNTIYF. The DNA for the CDR3 is TGTGCCAGCAGCTTAGTCCCCGGAACAGTTGCTGGAAACACCATATATTTT.

The chain has TRBV7-8 and TRBJ2-7, with D possibly TRBD1 on 6 matching bases. The CDR3 sequence is 13 residues long. Germline V gene data show CDR1 as SGHVS and CDR2 as FQNEAQ. The V end lost 5 bases, the J end lost 3 bases, and 11 bases lay between the germline ends. The CDR3 sequence is CASSPGHLYEQYV. The DNA of the CDR3 is TGTGCCAGCAGCCCGGGACACCTCTACGAGCAGTACGTC.

The V gene is TRBV5-4, the J gene TRBJ1-5; D call uncertain. V was shortened by 4 bases and J by 3 bases, with 8 bases between the two germline ends. The CDR3 is 13 amino acids. Germline CDR1 reads SGHNT; CDR2 reads YYREEE (reference sequence). Here the CDR3 DNA reads TGTGCCAGCAGCGCTGACTTCAATCAGCCCCAGCATTTT. Its translation is CASSADFNQPQHF.

This clonotype was observed a few times. The chain carries TRBV7-8 and TRBJ2-1, with 15 nucleotides matching TRBD2. The CDR3 contains 14 residues. Germline V CDR1 and CDR2: SGHVS, FQNEAQ. With V trimmed by 9 bases and J by 6 bases, 3 bases remained unmatched. CDR3 protein: CASGLAGGPNEQFF. CDR3 DNA sequence: TGTGCCAGTGGACTAGCGGGAGGGCCCAATGAGCAGTTCTTC.